One sample yielded the 28 T cell receptor beta chains listed below, sequenced in a study of CD8 T cells in ankylosing spondylitis. Study-level results: Made up of eight highly homologous variants, a TCR beta motif appeared characteristic of ankylosing spondylitis blood.

No antigen has been assigned to these receptors. TCRdb redid the calling of the 5' RACE reads with MiXCR, one entry per CDR3 protein. The profile shows 450,000 to 550,000 distinct CDR3 sequences, about 5.7% of them singletons. The sequenced sample was blood, either unsorted or a sorted T cell fraction (not recorded which). Receptors were obtained from a male donor with ankylosing spondylitis.

This clonotype has a count of ten or more. The V call is TRBV7-2, the J call TRBJ2-7; D is possibly TRBD2 (6 bases). Germline-derived CDR1 and CDR2 are SGHTA and FQGNSA. This CDR3 contains 14 residues. Between the trimmed V and J ends, which lost 5 bases and 2 bases, there was a span of 13 bases. CDR3 residues: CASSPGLFAYEQYF. The CDR3 nucleotides read TGTGCCAGCAGCCCGGGACTGTTTGCCTACGAGCAGTACTTC.

This clonotype was detected ten times or more. The genes are TRBV29-1 and TRBJ1-1; D gene ambiguous. The CDR3 has 12 amino acids. V was clipped by 4 bases and J by 2 bases, with 8 bases between them. The germline gives CDR1 SQVTM, CDR2 ANQGSEA. The CDR3 DNA follows: TGCAGCGTTGGCAGTGTAAACACTGAAGCTTTCTTT. Its protein product is CSVGSVNTEAFF.

Ten or more counts support this clonotype. The DNA of the CDR3 is TGTGCCACCAGCAGAGATTACAGGGCGCAAGAGACCCAGTACTTC. It yields the protein CATSRDYRAQETQYF. The chain employs TRBV15 and TRBJ2-5, with a tentative D call TRBD1 (6 bases). From germline, CDR1 is LNHNV and CDR2 YYDKDF (reference sequence). This CDR3 is 15 amino acids long. Trimming stripped 0 bases from V and 2 bases from J, with 10 bases between.

Concerning this clonotype itself: One end of the junction is discordant with germline, which a read error may explain. The chain recombines TRBV5-1 with TRBJ1-1; D remains ambiguous. Germline lookup yields CDR1 SGHRS and CDR2 YFSETQ. The CDR3 runs to 13 residues. The CDR3 DNA reads TGCGCCAGCAGCGCACAGATGAACAATGAAGCTTTCTTT. Translation gives CASSAQMNNEAFF.

This chain links TRBV10-2 with TRBJ1-4; D may be TRBD1 (6 bases). The CDR3 spans 14 residues. CDR1 is WSHSY, CDR2 SAAADI, per germline. Trimming left V 6 bases short and J 3 bases short, with 11 bases between. The CDR3: CASSWTVPNEKLFF. Written as DNA, the CDR3 is TGCGCCAGCAGCTGGACAGTTCCTAATGAAAAACTGTTTTTT.

This clonotype was counted only a few times. The chain is built from TRBV11-1 and TRBJ2-2, with TRBD2 as a possible D gene (7 bases). The germline V gene encodes CDR1 SGHAT and CDR2 FQDESV (reference sequence). Trimming removed 6 bases from V and 4 bases from J, with 24 bases in between. CDR3 length: 18 residues. The CDR3 loop reads CASSPQGPSGLGTGELFF. For the CDR3, the DNA is TGTGCCAGCAGTCCTCAGGGGCCTAGCGGATTGGGCACCGGGGAGCTGTTTTTT.

This clonotype was seen many times. This chain connects TRBV12-3 or TRBV12-4 to TRBJ1-2; unclear D gene. V gave up 4 bases and J gave up 7 bases, with 16 bases separating them. This CDR3 has 14 amino acids. DNA for the CDR3: TGTGCCAGCAGTTCACCCGCGGCCGGGTTTGGCTACACCTTC. Encoded protein: CASSSPAAGFGYTF.

Concerning this clonotype itself: A much larger clone lies one base from this, so it may be a read error. The genes are TRBV12-3 or TRBV12-4 and TRBJ1-3; perhaps TRBD1 as D (6 bases). The CDR3 spans 17 residues. This chain's CDR3 is CDSSSPGPGVSGNTIYF. Written as DNA, the CDR3 is TGTGACAGCAGTTCGCCGGGACCAGGGGTATCTGGAAACACCATATATTTT.

This clonotype was detected many times. V gene TRBV5-6 combines with J gene TRBJ1-2; D is perhaps TRBD1 (5 bases). Germline V gives CDR1 SGHDT, CDR2 YYEEEE. The CDR3 runs 14 residues. Trimming left V 0 bases short and J 8 bases short, with 14 bases between. The CDR3 nucleotides are TGTGCCAGCAGCTTGGTAACAGGCTCGGGGGGCTACACCTTC. Encoded protein: CASSLVTGSGGYTF.

This clonotype was observed many times. The chain couples TRBV18 to TRBJ2-3; 7 bases are a match to TRBD1. V was pared by 3 bases and J by 9 bases, with 9 bases of the junction left unmatched. Germline CDR1 KGHSH, CDR2 LQKENI. The CDR3 sequence is 14 residues long. This chain's CDR3 is CASSPLDRVETQYF. In nucleotides, the CDR3 is TGTGCCAGCTCACCCCTCGACAGGGTAGAAACGCAGTATTTT.

This clonotype was observed many times. This sequence joins TRBV4-2 and TRBJ2-7; D is unclear. CDR1 is LGHNA, CDR2 YNFKEQ, per germline. The V end was cut by 1 base, the J end by 2 bases, with 9 bases between. CDR3 length: 14 residues. The CDR3 protein is CASSQVKGTYEQYF. CDR3 sequence (DNA): TGTGCCAGCAGCCAAGTTAAGGGTACCTACGAGCAGTACTTC.

This clonotype was found many times. The chain is built from TRBV7-9 and TRBJ1-1; no reliable D call. The V end was cut by 1 base, the J end by 0 bases, with 12 bases between. The CDR3 consists of 16 residues. The germline V gene has CDR1 SEHNR and CDR2 FQNEAQ (reference sequence). CDR3 in amino acids: CASSLVGGEMNTEAFF. The CDR3 region has the DNA TGTGCCAGCAGCTTAGTAGGCGGTGAGATGAACACTGAAGCTTTCTTT.

This clonotype appeared many times. V and J are TRBV5-1 and TRBJ1-2, with D perhaps TRBD1 (5 bases). The germline V gene encodes CDR1 SGHRS and CDR2 YFSETQ. CDR3 length: 15 amino acids. Trimming pared 3 bases from V and 2 bases from J, leaving 14 bases between. The CDR3, as DNA: TGCGCCAGCAGCTCCCGTGGGGCAACCAACTATGGCTACACCTTC. Its translation: CASSSRGATNYGYTF.

V is TRBV11-1 and J is TRBJ2-7; D may correspond to TRBD1 or TRBD2 (6 bases each). Germline V gene sequence: CDR1 SGHAT, CDR2 FQDESV (reference sequence). Trimming stripped 8 bases from V and 1 base from J, with 33 bases between. The CDR3 spans 20 residues. This CDR3 is CASGMVRGGLLRLLSYEQYF. The CDR3 DNA is TGTGCCAGCGGGATGGTCAGGGGAGGACTTCTCCGCCTCCTTTCCTACGAGCAGTACTTC.

In this sample, this clonotype turned up many times. This chain links TRBV15 with TRBJ1-1, with D tentatively TRBD1 (5 bases). CDR1 and CDR2 from the germline V gene are LNHNV and YYDKDF (reference sequence). Trimming left V 1 base short and J 4 bases short, with 10 bases between. The CDR3 consists of 14 residues. The CDR3 coding sequence is TGTGCCACCAGCAGAGTGGGGGACGGCACTGAAGCTTTCTTT. Translating gives CATSRVGDGTEAFF. Complete variable domain (other parts from reference TRBV15 and TRBJ1-1): DAMVIQNPRYQVTQFGKPVTLSCSQTLNHNVMYWYQQKSSQAPKLLFHYYDKDFNNEADTPDNFQSRRPNTSFCFLDIRSPGLGDTAMYLCATSRVGDGTEAFFGQGTRLTVV.

There are many counts of this clonotype. CDR3 coding DNA: TGTGCCATCAGTGCGGCCAGGGATCTAGGCGAGCAGTACTTC. This encodes CAISAARDLGEQYF. The chain has TRBV10-3 and TRBJ2-7, with D possibly matching TRBD1 (5 bases). The CDR3 extends over 14 amino acids. Germline-derived CDR1 and CDR2 are ENHRY and SYGVKD. Trimming removed 4 bases from V and 6 bases from J, with 16 bases in between.

Notes on this clonotype: A clone one base away is much larger, so this may be a read error. The CDR3 does not close with the conserved phenylalanine or tryptophan, likely indicating a read error. This chain connects TRBV10-3 to TRBJ2-1, with 9 bases identical to TRBD2. CDR3 length: 14 amino acids. The germline V gene encodes CDR1 ENHRY and CDR2 SYGVKD. V lost 8 bases and J lost 5; bases outside the gene matches: 7. This CDR3 is CAIALAGDHNEQFL. The CDR3 DNA is TGTGCCATCGCCTTAGCGGGGGATCACAATGAGCAGTTCTTA.

The CDR3: CASSLDPEATYEQFF. For the CDR3, the DNA is TGTGCCAGCAGCTTAGATCCGGAAGCAACGTATGAGCAGTTCTTC. The chain is built from TRBV11-2 and TRBJ2-1, with D unresolved. Trimming left V 0 bases short and J 8 bases short, with 14 bases between. The V gene's germline CDR1 is SGHAT and CDR2 FQNNGV. This CDR3 is built from 15 residues.

This clonotype has ten or more counts. The chain employs TRBV29-1 and TRBJ2-1, with unresolved D. There are 11 residues in the CDR3. Per germline, CDR1 SQVTM and CDR2 ANQGSEA. Trimming pared 7 bases from V and 13 bases from J, leaving 17 bases between. CDR3 protein: CSALDLPNQFF. DNA of the CDR3: TGCAGCGCCTTGGATCTACCTAATCAGTTCTTC.

This clonotype was seen ten or more times. V and J are TRBV7-6 and TRBJ1-1; D is undetermined. V lost 7 bases and J 3 bases, leaving 12 bases between the germline ends. The length of the CDR3 is 13 residues. Germline assignment: CDR1 SGHVS and CDR2 FNYEAQ. CDR3 nucleotide sequence: TGTGCCAGCATGCGGGGAGTGGACACTGAAGCTTTCTTT. Encoded protein: CASMRGVDTEAFF.

The V and J genes are TRBV12-3 or TRBV12-4 and TRBJ2-4; tentatively, D is TRBD2 (5 bases). This CDR3 contains 15 residues. The germline V and J ends were trimmed by 1 base and 4 bases, with 11 bases remaining between them. This chain's CDR3 is CASSLGIPGKNIQYF. CDR3 coding DNA: TGTGCCAGCAGTTTAGGGATCCCGGGGAAAAACATTCAGTACTTC.

This clonotype was detected ten times or more. This chain joins TRBV20-1 and TRBJ2-1, with 9 bases fitting TRBD2. Germline assignment: CDR1 DFQATT and CDR2 SNEGSKA (reference sequence). The CDR3 has 16 amino acids. V lost 4 bases and J lost 9; bases outside the gene matches: 16. The CDR3 DNA reads as TGCAGTGCTACAGGGGGGATGGCGGGAGGGCCAGGTGAGCAGTTCTTC. This codes for CSATGGMAGGPGEQFF.

This clonotype occurred many times. V and J are TRBV7-2 and TRBJ2-1; D not certain. Germline lookup yields CDR1 SGHTA and CDR2 FQGNSA. The CDR3 sequence is 14 residues long. The V and J ends lost 4 bases and 0 bases respectively, with 7 bases between them. The CDR3 spells CASSWLSSYNEQFF. For the CDR3, the DNA is TGTGCCAGCAGCTGGTTGAGCTCCTACAATGAGCAGTTCTTC.

In this sample, this clonotype turned up many times. The V and J genes are TRBV7-2 and TRBJ2-5; D is perhaps TRBD2 (5 bases). Trimming took 5 bases from V and 4 from J, leaving 17 bases between them. Germline values: CDR1 SGHTA, CDR2 FQGNSA. The CDR3 is 15 residues long. The CDR3 region is CASSAHRGTGETQYF. The DNA of the CDR3 is TGTGCCAGCAGCGCGCATCGGGGAACGGGAGAGACCCAGTACTTC.

This clonotype was recorded many times. This chain uses TRBV7-8 with TRBJ2-7; D gene ambiguous. Trimming took 3 bases from V and 4 from J, leaving 13 bases between them. The CDR3 is made up of 14 amino acids. CDR1 and CDR2 from the germline V gene are SGHVS and FQNEAQ. The CDR3 region has the DNA TGTGCCAGCAGCTTGACACACGCCGTTTACGAGCAGTACTTC. It specifies CASSLTHAVYEQYF.

The sample holds many counts of this clonotype. This chain uses TRBV7-9 with TRBJ1-1; tentative D call: TRBD1 (5 bases). This CDR3 has 11 residues. V dropped 3 bases and J dropped 11 bases, with 10 bases sitting between them. Germline assignment: CDR1 SEHNR and CDR2 FQNEAQ (reference sequence). CDR3 in DNA: TGTGCCAGCAGCTTCGGAGGGGACGCTTTCTTT. Its protein is CASSFGGDAFF.

This clonotype occurred many times. The V and J genes are TRBV6-5 and TRBJ2-2, with 8 bases aligning to TRBD2. There are 16 residues in the CDR3. V shed 4 bases, J shed 4 bases, and the junction held 8 bases outside the gene matches. The germline V gene encodes CDR1 MNHEY and CDR2 SVGAGI. The CDR3 DNA reads as TGTGCCAGCAGTTCAAGCGGGAGCGCGGGCACCGGGGAGCTGTTTTTT. This translates into CASSSSGSAGTGELFF.

The table lists this clonotype with many counts. The chain combines TRBV5-1 with TRBJ2-2; D uncertain. The germline gives CDR1 SGHRS, CDR2 YFSETQ. This CDR3 is built from 16 residues. The germline V and J ends were trimmed by 10 bases and 1 base, with 20 bases remaining between them. In nucleotides, the CDR3 is TGCGCCGACAAGACAAGCGCCCCGATGAACACCGGGGAGCTGTTTTTT. This sequence encodes CADKTSAPMNTGELFF.